The next 8 T cell receptor beta chains were all read from a single sample in a study of tumor-infiltrating lymphocytes in primary liver carcinoma. With around 490 ng total RNA as template and a constant-region primer, TCR beta cDNA was made. ARM-PCR, slightly modified, supplied the TCR beta libraries through three nested multiplex PCR rounds. Amplification in the first two PCR rounds was performed using TRBV1-TRBV30 forward primers and a C-beta reverse primer for roughly 9 cycles each. MiXCR, applied by TCRdb to the multiplex PCR reads, yields one record per CDR3 protein. The sample carries approximately 110,000 distinct CDR3 sequences, 50% to 65% recorded once. The roughly 18-32 mg bulk tissue piece was not sorted before simultaneous RNA and DNA extraction. The sample consisted of liver tumor tissue from sampling region 1. The sample's subset: tumor region T1, superior pole. The receptors shown here come from a woman in her fifties or sixties with primary liver carcinoma and hepatitis B virus infection.

This clonotype has more than one count but fewer than ten. A read error may produce the germline difference seen at one junction end. V and J are TRBV6-2 or TRBV6-3 and TRBJ2-7; no firm D call. This CDR3 has 12 amino acids. Germline assignment: CDR1 MNHEY and CDR2 SVGEGT. CDR3 bases: TGTGCCAACAGTTTGCCTCCCTACGAGCAGTACTTC. This translates into CANSLPPYEQYF.

The chain combines TRBV6-5 with TRBJ2-1, with D tentatively TRBD2 (6 bases). V shed 6 bases and J shed 11 bases, with 17 bases lying between them. Germline values: CDR1 MNHEY, CDR2 SVGAGI. The CDR3 spans 13 residues. DNA of the CDR3: TGTGCCAGCAGCCGAAGCGGGTACGATAAGCAGTTCTTC. It codes for CASSRSGYDKQFF.

Regarding this clonotype: A junction boundary mismatches the germline segment, possibly from a read error. This chain connects TRBV12-3 or TRBV12-4 to TRBJ1-1, with 8 bases identical to TRBD1. This CDR3 spans 13 amino acids. DNA for the CDR3: TGTGCCAGCAGCCGACAGGGGAACACGGAAGTTTTCTTT. This codes for CASSRQGNTEVFF.

The chain carries TRBV6-5 and TRBJ1-5; D remains ambiguous. V shed 6 bases and J shed 2 bases, with 14 bases lying between them. This CDR3 is 15 amino acids long. Germline CDR1 and CDR2: MNHEY and SVGAGI. CDR3 region: CASSQGYKGNQPQHF. CDR3 nucleotides: TGTGCCAGCAGCCAAGGATACAAGGGCAATCAGCCCCAGCATTTT.

Worth noting for this clonotype: A read error may be the cause here, since a much bigger clone is one base away. The V gene is TRBV6-6, the J gene TRBJ1-3; 9 positions match TRBD1. Germline assignment: CDR1 MNHNY and CDR2 SVGAGI (reference sequence). This CDR3 contains 16 residues. This chain's CDR3 is CVSSYSTGGSGNTIYF. The DNA of the CDR3 is TGTGTCAGCAGTTACTCGACAGGGGGCTCTGGAAACACCATATATTTT.

The rearrangement links TRBV5-1 to TRBJ2-1; 10 bases align to TRBD1. The CDR3 has 15 amino acids. The V gene's germline CDR1 is SGHRS and CDR2 YFSETQ. CDR3: CLSSPRDRGVDEQFF. CDR3 bases: TGCCTCAGCAGCCCTAGGGACAGGGGCGTCGATGAGCAGTTCTTC.

As for this clonotype: Possible read error: a much larger clone is one base away. This chain links TRBV12-3 or TRBV12-4 with TRBJ2-5; D perhaps matches TRBD1 (6 bases). The CDR3 covers 13 residues. Trimming stripped 10 bases from V and 4 bases from J, with 16 bases between. The CDR3 coding sequence is TGTGCCAACAGGGTCAGGGTGGCAGAGACCCAGTACTTC. As protein: CANRVRVAETQYF.

V gene TRBV6-6 combines with J gene TRBJ2-2, with D possibly matching TRBD2 (6 bases). Germline CDR1 is MNHNY and CDR2 is SVGAGI (reference sequence). Trimming took 7 bases from V and 1 from J, leaving 16 bases between them. This CDR3 spans 16 amino acids. CDR3 protein: CASISTSSRNTGELFF. DNA of the CDR3: TGTGCCAGCATCTCCACTAGCTCCCGGAACACCGGGGAGCTGTTTTTT.